A selection of T cell receptor beta chains follows, all from one sample in a study of T cell responses to AZD1222 COVID-19 vaccine. Measured with immunoSEQ multiplex PCR; TCRdb has only the in-frame clones, and not every one. Among 65,000 to 100,000 clones listed, 80% were seen once. The material was peripheral blood, obtained on day 0 of AZD1222 vaccination. Receptors were obtained from an adult in good health. Both conserved end residues are part of each CDR3. A D gene is named only where the DNA matches it firmly. Rows give clone size only sometimes, using once, few, many, or a class for an expanded clone.

abundance: -; v_gene: TRBV3-1/TRBV3-2; j_gene: TRBJ1-5; d_gene: -; CDR3aa: CASSQSGAAQPQHF; CDR3nt: TGTGCCAGCAGCCAATCAGGGGCCGCTCAGCCCCAGCATTTT
abundance: -; v_gene: TRBV24-1; j_gene: TRBJ1-1; d_gene: -; CDR3aa: CATSTGTNTEAFF; CDR3nt: TGTGCCACCAGTACCGGGACTAACACTGAAGCTTTCTTT
abundance: -; v_gene: TRBV6-4; j_gene: TRBJ2-1; d_gene: TRBD1; CDR3aa: CASSEQGASDEQFF; CDR3nt: TGTGCCAGCAGTGAGCAGGGGGCAAGTGATGAGCAGTTCTTC
abundance: -; v_gene: TRBV6-5; j_gene: TRBJ2-7; d_gene: -; CDR3aa: CASSSSVRAPYEQYF; CDR3nt: TGTGCCAGCAGTTCTTCTGTGAGGGCTCCCTACGAGCAGTACTTC
abundance: -; v_gene: TRBV19; j_gene: TRBJ1-2; d_gene: -; CDR3aa: CASRKGSYGYTF; CDR3nt: TGTGCCAGTAGGAAGGGAAGTTATGGCTACACCTTC
abundance: -; v_gene: TRBV5-1; j_gene: TRBJ2-1; d_gene: TRBD1; CDR3aa: CASSLPTGTYNEQFF; CDR3nt: TGCGCCAGCAGCCTACCGACAGGGACCTACAATGAGCAGTTCTTC
abundance: -; v_gene: TRBV10-3; j_gene: TRBJ2-1; d_gene: -; CDR3aa: CATGRDNEQFF; CDR3nt: TGTGCCACCGGACGGGACAATGAGCAGTTCTTC
abundance: once; v_gene: TRBV5-6; j_gene: TRBJ2-1; d_gene: TRBD2; CDR3aa: CASSAGTREFF; CDR3nt: TGTGCCAGCAGCGCCGGGACTAGGGAGTTCTTC
abundance: -; v_gene: TRBV6-1; j_gene: TRBJ1-2; d_gene: TRBD1; CDR3aa: CASSEVDREGEGYTF; CDR3nt: TGTGCCAGCAGTGAAGTGGACAGGGAAGGTGAAGGCTACACCTTC
abundance: -; v_gene: TRBV2; j_gene: TRBJ2-5; d_gene: -; CDR3aa: CASSEGGRVQETQYF; CDR3nt: TGTGCCAGCAGTGAGGGGGGCAGGGTCCAAGAGACCCAGTACTTC
abundance: -; v_gene: TRBV5-1; j_gene: TRBJ1-5; d_gene: TRBD1; CDR3aa: CASSLGTGGRGQPQHF; CDR3nt: TGCGCCAGCAGCTTGGGGACAGGGGGAAGAGGGCAGCCCCAGCATTTT
abundance: -; v_gene: TRBV12-3/TRBV12-4; j_gene: TRBJ2-3; d_gene: -; CDR3aa: CASSNSRGTQYF; CDR3nt: TGTGCCAGCAGCAACTCACGGGGTACGCAGTATTTT
abundance: few; v_gene: TRBV19; j_gene: TRBJ1-1; d_gene: TRBD1; CDR3aa: CASSPGTGGRLTEAFF; CDR3nt: TGTGCCAGTAGTCCCGGGACAGGGGGCCGGTTGACTGAAGCTTTCTTT
abundance: few; v_gene: TRBV7-9; j_gene: TRBJ2-7; d_gene: -; CDR3aa: CASSGGAASSYEQYF; CDR3nt: TGTGCCAGCAGTGGGGGCGCGGCGAGCTCCTACGAGCAGTACTTC
abundance: -; v_gene: TRBV6-6; j_gene: TRBJ2-1; d_gene: -; CDR3aa: CASSYSGGEQFF; CDR3nt: TGTGCCAGCAGTTACTCCGGGGGTGAGCAGTTCTTC
abundance: -; v_gene: TRBV6-5; j_gene: TRBJ1-4; d_gene: TRBD1; CDR3aa: CASSRDSQNEKLFF; CDR3nt: TGTGCCAGCAGCCGGGACAGTCAAAATGAAAAACTGTTTTTT
abundance: -; v_gene: TRBV11-2; j_gene: TRBJ1-4; d_gene: -; CDR3aa: CASSLGVGGVEKLFF; CDR3nt: TGTGCCAGCAGCTTAGGTGTAGGGGGAGTAGAAAAACTGTTTTTT
abundance: -; v_gene: TRBV9; j_gene: TRBJ1-1; d_gene: -; CDR3aa: CASSARRHANTEAFF; CDR3nt: TGTGCCAGCAGCGCGAGAAGACACGCGAACACTGAAGCTTTCTTT
abundance: -; v_gene: TRBV11-2; j_gene: TRBJ2-1; d_gene: -; CDR3aa: CASSFGRGEQFF; CDR3nt: TGTGCCAGCAGTTTCGGACGGGGTGAGCAGTTCTTC
abundance: few; v_gene: TRBV19; j_gene: TRBJ1-1; d_gene: -; CDR3aa: CASSGARGTEAFF; CDR3nt: TGTGCCAGTAGCGGCGCCAGAGGAACTGAAGCTTTCTTT
abundance: -; v_gene: TRBV7-9; j_gene: TRBJ2-7; d_gene: TRBD2; CDR3aa: CASSLGGSREQYF; CDR3nt: TGTGCCAGCAGCTTGGGGGGGTCCCGGGAGCAGTACTTC
abundance: -; v_gene: TRBV7-8; j_gene: TRBJ2-1; d_gene: -; CDR3aa: CASSFSSLTGLSHNEQFF; CDR3nt: TGTGCCAGCAGCTTTAGCTCTCTGACGGGACTTAGTCACAATGAGCAGTTCTTC
abundance: -; v_gene: TRBV19; j_gene: TRBJ2-6; d_gene: -; CDR3aa: CASSHGGSGANVLTF; CDR3nt: TGTGCCAGTAGTCATGGGGGCTCCGGGGCCAACGTCCTGACTTTC
abundance: few; v_gene: TRBV3-1/TRBV3-2; j_gene: TRBJ2-5; d_gene: TRBD2; CDR3aa: CASSLRTSGGQETQYF; CDR3nt: TGTGCCAGCAGCCTCCGGACTAGCGGGGGGCAAGAGACCCAGTACTTC
abundance: few; v_gene: TRBV19; j_gene: TRBJ2-1; d_gene: -; CDR3aa: CATSGSGEVDEQFF; CDR3nt: TGTGCCACCAGCGGGTCAGGGGAGGTCGATGAGCAGTTCTTC
abundance: -; v_gene: TRBV6-6; j_gene: TRBJ1-5; d_gene: -; CDR3aa: CASSYLTYSNQPQHF; CDR3nt: TGTGCCAGCAGTTACCTGACTTATAGCAATCAGCCCCAGCATTTT
abundance: -; v_gene: TRBV30; j_gene: TRBJ1-1; d_gene: TRBD1; CDR3aa: CAWSWDRATEAFF; CDR3nt: TGTGCCTGGAGTTGGGACAGGGCCACTGAAGCTTTCTTT
abundance: -; v_gene: TRBV18; j_gene: TRBJ2-5; d_gene: -; CDR3aa: CASSPQRDQETQYF; CDR3nt: TGTGCCAGCTCACCACAGCGGGACCAAGAGACCCAGTACTTC
abundance: -; v_gene: TRBV28; j_gene: TRBJ1-1; d_gene: -; CDR3aa: CASTKWGAWETEAFF; CDR3nt: TGTGCCAGCACTAAATGGGGGGCGTGGGAAACTGAAGCTTTCTTT
abundance: -; v_gene: TRBV6-5; j_gene: TRBJ2-5; d_gene: -; CDR3aa: CASSPQGETQYF; CDR3nt: TGTGCCAGCAGTCCACAGGGAGAGACCCAGTACTTC
abundance: -; v_gene: TRBV28; j_gene: TRBJ1-5; d_gene: TRBD1; CDR3aa: CASSPDRDYQPQHF; CDR3nt: TGTGCCAGCAGTCCAGACAGGGATTATCAGCCCCAGCATTTT
abundance: -; v_gene: TRBV20-1; j_gene: TRBJ1-1; d_gene: -; CDR3aa: CSASEEVTEAFF; CDR3nt: TGCAGTGCTAGTGAGGAGGTCACTGAAGCTTTCTTT
abundance: -; v_gene: TRBV28; j_gene: TRBJ2-7; d_gene: -; CDR3aa: CASSLVETDPDEQYF; CDR3nt: TGTGCCAGCAGTTTAGTAGAGACCGACCCTGATGAGCAGTACTTC
abundance: -; v_gene: TRBV7-9; j_gene: TRBJ2-2; d_gene: -; CDR3aa: CASSSRDPNTGELFF; CDR3nt: TGTGCCAGCAGCTCTCGGGACCCGAACACCGGGGAGCTGTTTTTT
abundance: few; v_gene: TRBV12-3/TRBV12-4; j_gene: TRBJ1-6; d_gene: -; CDR3aa: CASSLRGWSPLHF; CDR3nt: TGTGCCAGCAGTTTAAGGGGTTGGTCACCCCTCCACTTT
abundance: once; v_gene: TRBV7-9; j_gene: TRBJ1-1; d_gene: TRBD1; CDR3aa: CASSLTGGRAEAFF; CDR3nt: TGTGCCAGCAGCTTGACAGGGGGCAGGGCTGAAGCTTTCTTT
abundance: -; v_gene: TRBV4-2; j_gene: TRBJ1-6; d_gene: -; CDR3aa: CASSQDGTGNSPLHF; CDR3nt: TGTGCCAGCAGCCAAGATGGCACAGGGAATTCACCCCTCCACTTT
abundance: -; v_gene: TRBV4-2; j_gene: TRBJ1-3; d_gene: -; CDR3aa: CASSQDGQGNTIYF; CDR3nt: TGTGCCAGCAGCCAAGATGGGCAGGGGAACACCATATATTTT
abundance: -; v_gene: TRBV3-1/TRBV3-2; j_gene: TRBJ2-7; d_gene: -; CDR3aa: CASSRGGYEQYF; CDR3nt: TGTGCCAGCAGCCGCGGAGGGTACGAGCAGTACTTC
abundance: -; v_gene: TRBV5-1; j_gene: TRBJ2-1; d_gene: TRBD2; CDR3aa: CASSLGPGGLGNEQFF; CDR3nt: TGCGCCAGCAGCTTGGGACCGGGAGGGCTGGGGAATGAGCAGTTCTTC
abundance: -; v_gene: TRBV30; j_gene: TRBJ2-3; d_gene: -; CDR3aa: CAWSGSGGTDTQYF; CDR3nt: TGTGCCTGGAGTGGTTCTGGGGGGACCGATACGCAGTATTTT
abundance: -; v_gene: TRBV24-1; j_gene: TRBJ2-2; d_gene: TRBD2; CDR3aa: CATSVGGIGATGELFF; CDR3nt: TGTGCCACCAGTGTGGGAGGGATTGGAGCCACCGGGGAGCTGTTTTTT
abundance: once; v_gene: TRBV4-1; j_gene: TRBJ1-4; d_gene: -; CDR3aa: CASSQSHISQREKLFF; CDR3nt: TGCGCCAGCAGCCAGAGTCACATAAGCCAAAGAGAAAAACTGTTTTTT
abundance: -; v_gene: TRBV27; j_gene: TRBJ2-7; d_gene: TRBD2; CDR3aa: CASSSSGSTTYEQYF; CDR3nt: TGTGCCAGCAGCTCCAGCGGGAGTACTACCTACGAGCAGTACTTC